This TCR beta chain was captured in a study of cytomegalovirus exposure and HLA in healthy donors. General study findings and limits: In a later analysis, first-cohort TCR clusters were found to tend to co-occur in the 120 validation repertoires. Reported performance of the classifier showed diagnosis of cytomegalovirus status with high specificity and sensitivity.

Per germline, CDR1 MNHNS and CDR2 SASEGT. V was cut by 3 bases and J by 0 bases, with 11 bases left in between. The CDR3 contains 15 residues. Remarks on this clone: The antigen is not known.

Using immunoSEQ multiplex PCR, the repertoire was profiled, and TCRdb retains in-frame clones only, with some absent. The table records about 250,000 clones, about 90% of them present only once. The chain links TRBV6-1 to TRBJ1-2; D is ambiguous. The receptor comes from a man younger than 30 in good health and CMV-seropositive. What was sequenced was PBMCs. The CDR3 spells CASSEGAGSNYGYTF. For the CDR3, the DNA is TGTGCCAGCAGTGAGGGCGCCGGATCTAACTATGGCTACACCTTC.